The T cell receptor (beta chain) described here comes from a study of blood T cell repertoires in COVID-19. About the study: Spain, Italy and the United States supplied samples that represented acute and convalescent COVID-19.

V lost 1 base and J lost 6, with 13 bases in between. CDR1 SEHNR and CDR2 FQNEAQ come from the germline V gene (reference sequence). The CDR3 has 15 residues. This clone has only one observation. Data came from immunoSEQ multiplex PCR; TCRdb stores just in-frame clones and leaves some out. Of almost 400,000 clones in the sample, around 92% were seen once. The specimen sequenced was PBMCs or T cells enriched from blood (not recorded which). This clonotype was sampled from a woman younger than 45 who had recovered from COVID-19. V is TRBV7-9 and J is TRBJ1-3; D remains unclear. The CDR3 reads CASSLGSVLLNTIYF. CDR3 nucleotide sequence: TGTGCCAGCAGCTTAGGGTCGGTTCTCCTAAACACCATATATTTT.